The 10 T cell receptor beta chains below were found in one sample sequenced in a study of T cell changes during pregnancy in multiple sclerosis. The protocol was immunoSEQ multiplex PCR, while the TCRdb copy is restricted to in-frame clones and leaves out a portion. Of about 50,000 clones in the sample, 92% are singletons; the top ten hold 0.35% to 0.45%. The specimen comprised CD4+ T cells from peripheral blood mononuclear cells, sampled after pregnancy. The source of these receptors is a female donor with multiple sclerosis, enrolled in a pregnancy study.

V usage is TRBV30 and J usage is TRBJ2-2, with 9 bases fitting TRBD1. Germline CDR1 GTSNPN, CDR2 SVGIG (reference sequence). There are 14 residues in the CDR3. V trimming: 4 bases; J trimming: 7 bases; junction bases outside the gene matches: 7. CDR3 DNA: TGTGCCTGGAACCTACAGGGGGCTGGCGGGGAGCTGTTTTTT. The encoded protein is CAWNLQGAGGELFF. Full variable domain (remainder filled in from reference TRBV30 and TRBJ2-2): SQTIHQWPATLVQPVGSPLSLECTVEGTSNPNLYWYRQAAGRGLQLLFYSVGIGQISSEVPQNLSASRPQDRQFILSSKKLLLSDSGFYLCAWNLQGAGGELFFGEGSRLTVL.

CDR3 residues: CASSLAGARETQYF. CDR3 coding DNA: TGTGCCAGCAGCTTAGCGGGAGCCCGAGAGACCCAGTACTTC. V is TRBV7-2 and J is TRBJ2-5; possibly TRBD2 for D (5 bases). The length of the CDR3 is 14 residues. The germline CDR1 and CDR2 sequences are SGHTA and FQGNSA. V lost 0 bases and J 4 bases, leaving 9 bases between the germline ends.

V is TRBV5-1 and J is TRBJ2-5; 9 bases match TRBD2. The CDR3 is made up of 15 amino acids. Germline lookup yields CDR1 SGHRS and CDR2 YFSETQ. The V gene end was trimmed by 4 bases and the J gene end by 5 bases; junction bases not matched to a gene: 9. The CDR3 reads CASSPGSGSLETQYF. The CDR3 bases are TGCGCCAGCAGCCCGGGTAGCGGGAGCCTGGAGACCCAGTACTTC.

The chain carries TRBV5-4 and TRBJ2-5; 8 bases map to TRBD1. The CDR3 totals 15 residues. Trimming at V came to 4 bases and at J to 3 bases, leaving 8 bases not matched to a gene. CDR1 is SGHNT and CDR2 is YYREEE in the germline V gene (reference sequence). CDR3 amino acids: CASSDARTGKETQYF. The CDR3 DNA sequence: TGTGCCAGCAGCGATGCCCGGACAGGGAAAGAGACCCAGTACTTC. The variable domain in full, completed from reference TRBV5-4 and TRBJ2-5, reads ETGVTQSPTHLIKTRGQQVTLRCSSQSGHNTVSWYQQALGQGPQFIFQYYREEENGRGNFPPRFSGLQFPNYSSELNVNALELDDSALYLCASSDARTGKETQYFGPGTRLLVL.

The J gene is TRBJ2-7, the V gene TRBV1; the table's D call TRBD2 went unverified against the DNA. TRBV1 is recorded as a pseudogene. The CDR3 sequence is 14 residues long. This CDR3 is CTSSPQRSAHEQYF. Here the CDR3 DNA reads TGCACCAGCAGCCCCCAGCGATCAGCGCACGAGCAGTACTTC.

The gene calls are TRBV7-2 and TRBJ1-2, with D possibly being TRBD1 (6 bases). Germline loops: CDR1 SGHTA, CDR2 FQGNSA. Trimming removed 5 bases at V and 0 bases at J, with 7 bases between. The CDR3 spans 13 residues. In DNA, the CDR3 is TGTGCCAGCAGCGGACAGACTAACTATGGCTACACCTTC. Its translation: CASSGQTNYGYTF.

The chain joins TRBV14 to TRBJ1-1; D is uncertain. This CDR3 is built from 15 residues. Per germline, CDR1 SGHDN and CDR2 FVKESK. The germline V and J ends were trimmed by 6 bases and 5 bases, with 19 bases remaining between them. CDR3 loop: CASSASLNLRTEAFF. CDR3 coding DNA: TGTGCCAGCAGTGCCAGTCTGAATTTGCGGACTGAAGCTTTCTTT.

The chain employs TRBV6-1 and TRBJ1-1; the D is unclear. Trimming pared 2 bases from V and 1 base from J, leaving 8 bases between. Looked up from germline, CDR1 is MNHNS and CDR2 is SASEGT. The CDR3 covers 14 residues. This CDR3 is CASSERWANTEAFF. The CDR3 bases are TGTGCCAGCAGTGAAAGGTGGGCGAACACTGAAGCTTTCTTT.

J is TRBJ2-5 and V is TRBV2; D is possibly TRBD2 (5 bases). V was cut by 10 bases and J by 5 bases, with 20 bases left in between. CDR1 and CDR2 (germline): SNHLY, FYNNEI. This CDR3 spans 14 amino acids. The CDR3: CATTTGISSETQYF. CDR3 coding DNA: TGTGCCACCACTACGGGAATTTCGTCGGAGACCCAGTACTTC. The whole variable domain, remainder taken from reference TRBV2 and TRBJ2-5, is EPEVTQTPSHQVTQMGQEVILRCVPISNHLYFYWYRQILGQKVEFLVSFYNNEISEKSEIFDDQFSVERPDGSNFTLKIRSTKLEDSAMYFCATTTGISSETQYFGPGTRLLVL.

The chain uses TRBV14 and TRBJ2-2, with 9 bases lining up with TRBD2. CDR3 size: 15 residues. Trimming at V came to 3 bases and at J to 3 bases, leaving 2 bases not matched to a gene. The germline CDR1 and CDR2 sequences are SGHDN and FVKESK. The chain's CDR3 is CASSQTSGYTGELFF. The DNA of the CDR3 is TGTGCCAGCAGCCAGACTAGCGGTTACACCGGGGAGCTGTTTTTT. Based on the CDR3 plus reference TRBV14 and TRBJ2-2, the full variable domain is EAGVTQFPSHSVIEKGQTVTLRCDPISGHDNLYWYRRVMGKEIKFLLHFVKESKQDESGMPNNRFLAERTGGTYSTLKVQPAELEDSGVYFCASSQTSGYTGELFFGEGSRLTVL.